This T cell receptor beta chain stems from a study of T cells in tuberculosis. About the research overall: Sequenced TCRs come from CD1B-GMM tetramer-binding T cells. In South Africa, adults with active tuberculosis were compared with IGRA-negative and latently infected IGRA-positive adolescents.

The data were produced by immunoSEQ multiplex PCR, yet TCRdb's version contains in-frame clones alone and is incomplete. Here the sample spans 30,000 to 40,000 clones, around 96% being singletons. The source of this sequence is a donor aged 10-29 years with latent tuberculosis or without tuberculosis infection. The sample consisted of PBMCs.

CDR3 coding DNA: TGCGCCAGCAGCTTGGCGGCAGGGGGTAGCTATGGCTACACCTTC. Translating gives CASSLAAGGSYGYTF. V usage is TRBV5-1 and J usage is TRBJ1-2; 7 positions agree with TRBD1. CDR3 length: 15 amino acids. The ends lost 0 bases at V and 4 bases at J; junction bases unmatched: 6. From germline, CDR1 is SGHRS and CDR2 YFSETQ.